The present TCR beta chain was sequenced within a study of T-cell reconstitution after alpha-beta-depleted transplantation in children. The CDR3 sequence is 16 residues long. The trim removed 5 bases at V and 2 bases at J, leaving 11 bases unmatched. The germline gives CDR1 MNHEY, CDR2 SMNVEV (reference sequence). This clonotype was detected ten times or more. Preparation of the TCRbeta library used unique molecular identifiers. TCRdb recomputed calls from the PCR reads with MiXCR, one row per CDR3 protein. Among 640,000 or so distinct CDR3 sequences, 16% were seen once, and the ten largest hold around 0.96%.

This sequence joins TRBV27 and TRBJ2-7; TRBD1 matches 8 bases. The clonotype was recovered from a human donor who donated a stem cell graft to a child with acute myeloid leukemia. This sample comprised PBMCs from the stem cell graft donor, obtained from the stem cell graft. In DNA, the CDR3 is TGTGCCAGCAGTCCGACGACAGGGGAGCCTCCCTACGAGCAGTACTTC. Translated, it gives CASSPTTGEPPYEQYF.